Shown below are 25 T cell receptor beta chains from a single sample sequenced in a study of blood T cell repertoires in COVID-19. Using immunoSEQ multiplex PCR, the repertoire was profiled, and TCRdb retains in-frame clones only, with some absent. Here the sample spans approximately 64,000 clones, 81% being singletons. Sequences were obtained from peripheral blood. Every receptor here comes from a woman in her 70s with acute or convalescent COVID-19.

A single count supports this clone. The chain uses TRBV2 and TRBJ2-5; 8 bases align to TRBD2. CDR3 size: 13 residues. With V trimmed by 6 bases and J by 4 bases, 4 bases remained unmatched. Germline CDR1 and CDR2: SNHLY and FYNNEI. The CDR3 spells CASRRGAGETQYF. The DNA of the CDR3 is TGTGCCAGCAGGCGGGGGGCGGGAGAGACCCAGTACTTC.

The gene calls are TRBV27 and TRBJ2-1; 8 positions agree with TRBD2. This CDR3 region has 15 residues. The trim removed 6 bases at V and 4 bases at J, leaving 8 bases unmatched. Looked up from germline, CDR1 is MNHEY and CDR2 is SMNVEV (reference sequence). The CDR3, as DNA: TGTGCCAGCAGAGTCGCGGGGGGATCTTACAATGAGCAGTTCTTC. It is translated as CASRVAGGSYNEQFF.

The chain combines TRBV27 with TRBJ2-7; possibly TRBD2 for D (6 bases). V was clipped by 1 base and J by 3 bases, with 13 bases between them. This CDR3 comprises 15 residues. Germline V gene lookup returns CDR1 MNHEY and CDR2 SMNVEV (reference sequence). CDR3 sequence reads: CASSLWGVGVYEQYF. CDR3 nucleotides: TGTGCCAGCAGTTTATGGGGGGTAGGGGTCTACGAGCAGTACTTC.

CDR3 sequence: CASSLIGAGELFF. The CDR3 nucleotides read TGTGCCAGCAGCTTAATCGGTGCGGGAGAACTGTTTTTT. This rearrangement joins TRBV7-9 to TRBJ1-4; D is unclear. Between the trimmed V and J ends, which lost 2 bases and 12 bases, there was a span of 13 bases. Germline values: CDR1 SEHNR, CDR2 FQNEAQ (reference sequence). CDR3 length equals 13 residues.

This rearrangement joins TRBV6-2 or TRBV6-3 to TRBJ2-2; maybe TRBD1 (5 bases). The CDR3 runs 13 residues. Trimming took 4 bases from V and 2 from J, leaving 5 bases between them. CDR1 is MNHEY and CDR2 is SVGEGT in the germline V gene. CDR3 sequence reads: CASSWGNTGELFF. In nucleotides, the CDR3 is TGTGCCAGCAGTTGGGGCAACACCGGGGAGCTGTTTTTT.

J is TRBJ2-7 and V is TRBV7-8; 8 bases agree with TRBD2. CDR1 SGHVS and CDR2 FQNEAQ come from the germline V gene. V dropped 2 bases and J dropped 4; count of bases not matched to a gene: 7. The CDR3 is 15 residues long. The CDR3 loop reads CASSLRREAGYEQYF. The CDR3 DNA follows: TGTGCCAGCAGCTTACGGCGGGAGGCGGGGTACGAGCAGTACTTC.

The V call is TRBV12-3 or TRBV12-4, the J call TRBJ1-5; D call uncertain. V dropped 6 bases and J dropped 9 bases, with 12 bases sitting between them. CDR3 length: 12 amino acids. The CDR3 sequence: CASSPRAWPQHF. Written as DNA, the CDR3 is TGTGCCAGCAGCCCGCGGGCGTGGCCCCAGCATTTT.

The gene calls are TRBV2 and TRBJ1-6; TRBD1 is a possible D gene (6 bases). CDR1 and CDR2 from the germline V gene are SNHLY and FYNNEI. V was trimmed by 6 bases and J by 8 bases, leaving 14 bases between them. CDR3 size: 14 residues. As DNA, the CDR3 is TGTGCCAGCAGAGAGGACAGAGGGGATTCACCCCTCCACTTT. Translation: CASREDRGDSPLHF.

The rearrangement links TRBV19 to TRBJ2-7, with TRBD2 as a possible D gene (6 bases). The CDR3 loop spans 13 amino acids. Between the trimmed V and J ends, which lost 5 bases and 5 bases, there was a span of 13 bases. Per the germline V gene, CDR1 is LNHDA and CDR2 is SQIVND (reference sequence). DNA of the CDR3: TGTGCCAGTAGTTACGGGGGTAGCCACGAGCAGTACTTC. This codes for CASSYGGSHEQYF.

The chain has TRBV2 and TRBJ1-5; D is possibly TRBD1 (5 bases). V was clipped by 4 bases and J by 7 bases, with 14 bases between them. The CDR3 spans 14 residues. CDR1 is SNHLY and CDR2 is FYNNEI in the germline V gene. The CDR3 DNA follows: TGTGCCAGCAGTGGGCAGGGAAGGCAGCAGCCCCAGCATTTT. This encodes CASSGQGRQQPQHF.

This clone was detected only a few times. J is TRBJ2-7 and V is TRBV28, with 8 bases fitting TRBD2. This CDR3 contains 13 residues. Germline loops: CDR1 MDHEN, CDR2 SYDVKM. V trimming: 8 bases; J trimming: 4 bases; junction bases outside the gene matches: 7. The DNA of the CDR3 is TGTGCCAGCCTCGGGGGGGCGCCTTACGAGCAGTACTTC. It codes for CASLGGAPYEQYF.

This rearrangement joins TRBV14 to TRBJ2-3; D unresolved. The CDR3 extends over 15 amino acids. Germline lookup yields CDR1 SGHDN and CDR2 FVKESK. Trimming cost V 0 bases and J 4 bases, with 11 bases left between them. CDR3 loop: CASSQDQVSADTQYF. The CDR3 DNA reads TGTGCCAGCAGCCAAGATCAGGTATCTGCAGATACGCAGTATTTT.

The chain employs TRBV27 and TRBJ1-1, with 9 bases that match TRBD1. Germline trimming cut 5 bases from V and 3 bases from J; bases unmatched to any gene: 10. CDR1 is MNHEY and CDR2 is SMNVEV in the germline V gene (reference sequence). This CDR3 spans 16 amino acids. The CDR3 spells CASSKRTGAGDTEAFF. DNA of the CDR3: TGTGCCAGCAGTAAAAGGACAGGGGCCGGGGACACTGAAGCTTTCTTT.

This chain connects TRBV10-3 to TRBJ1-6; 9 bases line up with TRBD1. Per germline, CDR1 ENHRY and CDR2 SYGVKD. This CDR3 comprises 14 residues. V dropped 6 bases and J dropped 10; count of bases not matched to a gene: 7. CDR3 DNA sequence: TGTGCCATCAGAAGGGACAGGGAAAGATCACCCCTCCACTTT. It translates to CAIRRDRERSPLHF.

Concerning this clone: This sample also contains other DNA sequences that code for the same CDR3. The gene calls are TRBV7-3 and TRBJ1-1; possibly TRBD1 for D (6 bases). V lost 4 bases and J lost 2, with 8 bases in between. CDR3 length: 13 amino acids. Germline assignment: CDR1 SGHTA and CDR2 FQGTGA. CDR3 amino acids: CASSSQGNTEAFF. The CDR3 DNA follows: TGTGCCAGCAGCTCACAGGGAAACACTGAAGCTTTCTTT.

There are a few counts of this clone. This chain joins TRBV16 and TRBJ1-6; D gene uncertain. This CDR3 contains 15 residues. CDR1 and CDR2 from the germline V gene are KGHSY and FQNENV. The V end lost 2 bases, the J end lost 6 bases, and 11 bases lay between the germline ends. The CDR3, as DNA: TGTGCCAGCAGCCAAAGTGTCACAGCTAATTCACCCCTCCACTTT. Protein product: CASSQSVTANSPLHF.

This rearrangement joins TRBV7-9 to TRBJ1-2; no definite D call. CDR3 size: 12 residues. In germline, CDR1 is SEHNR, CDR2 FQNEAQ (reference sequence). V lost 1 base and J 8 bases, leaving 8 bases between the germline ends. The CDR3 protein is CASSLEEGGYTF. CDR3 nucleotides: TGTGCCAGCAGCTTAGAGGAGGGCGGCTACACCTTC.

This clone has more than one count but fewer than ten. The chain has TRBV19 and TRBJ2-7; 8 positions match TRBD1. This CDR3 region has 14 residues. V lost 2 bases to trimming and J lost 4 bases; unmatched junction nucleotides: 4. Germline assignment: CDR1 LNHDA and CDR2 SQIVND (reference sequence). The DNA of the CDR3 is TGTGCCAGTAGTATACAACACAGGGGGTACGAGCAGTACTTC. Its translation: CASSIQHRGYEQYF.

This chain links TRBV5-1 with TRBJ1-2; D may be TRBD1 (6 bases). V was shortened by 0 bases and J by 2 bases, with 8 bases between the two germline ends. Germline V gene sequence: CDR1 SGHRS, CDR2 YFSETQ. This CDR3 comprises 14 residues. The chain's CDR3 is CASSLGGQNYGYTF. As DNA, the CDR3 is TGCGCCAGCAGCTTGGGCGGACAGAACTATGGCTACACCTTC.

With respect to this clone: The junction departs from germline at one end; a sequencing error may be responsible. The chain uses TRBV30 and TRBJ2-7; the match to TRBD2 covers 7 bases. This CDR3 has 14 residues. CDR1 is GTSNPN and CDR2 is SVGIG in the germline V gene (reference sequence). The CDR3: CAWRVRGSSYEQYF. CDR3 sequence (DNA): TGTGCATGGAGGGTGCGGGGGAGCTCCTACGAGCAGTACTTC.

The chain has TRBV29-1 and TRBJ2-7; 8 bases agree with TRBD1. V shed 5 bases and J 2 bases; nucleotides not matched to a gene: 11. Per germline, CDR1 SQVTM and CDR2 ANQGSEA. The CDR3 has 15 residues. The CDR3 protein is CSVSAGTGATYEQYF. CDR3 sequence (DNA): TGCAGCGTTTCCGCCGGGACAGGCGCCACCTACGAGCAGTACTTC.

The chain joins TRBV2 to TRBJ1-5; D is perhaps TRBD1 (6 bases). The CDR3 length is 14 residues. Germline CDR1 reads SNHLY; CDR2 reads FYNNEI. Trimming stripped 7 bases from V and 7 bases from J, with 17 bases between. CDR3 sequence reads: CASTAEGGTQPQHF. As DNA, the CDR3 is TGTGCCAGCACCGCGGAAGGGGGAACCCAGCCCCAGCATTTT.

CDR3 nucleotide sequence: TGTGCCAGCAGTGGGACTACCCAAGAGACCCAGTACTTC. It yields the protein CASSGTTQETQYF. The genes are TRBV9 and TRBJ2-5; TRBD2 matches at 7 bases. The length of the CDR3 is 13 residues. Germline V gives CDR1 SGDLS, CDR2 YYNGEE. Trimming cost V 5 bases and J 1 base; bases outside gene matches: 2.

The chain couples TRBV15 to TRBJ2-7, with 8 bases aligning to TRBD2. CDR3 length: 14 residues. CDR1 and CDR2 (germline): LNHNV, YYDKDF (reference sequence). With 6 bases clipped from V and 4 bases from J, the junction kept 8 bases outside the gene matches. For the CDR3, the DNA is TGTGCCACCAGGGGCGGGAGGATCAATTACGAGCAGTACTTC. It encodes CATRGGRINYEQYF.

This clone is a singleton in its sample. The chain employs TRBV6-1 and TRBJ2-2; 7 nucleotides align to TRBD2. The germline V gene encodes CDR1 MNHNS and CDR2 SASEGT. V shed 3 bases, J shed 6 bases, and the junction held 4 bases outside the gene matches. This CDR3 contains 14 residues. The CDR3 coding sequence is TGTGCCAGCAGTGATTTGGGGGGGGCCGGGGAGCTGTTTTTT. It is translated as CASSDLGGAGELFF.